What follows are 5 T cell receptor beta chains derived from one specimen sequenced in a study of cytomegalovirus exposure and HLA in healthy donors. With 60 Vbeta and 13 Jbeta primers, the PCR was carried out. The assay was immunoSEQ multiplex PCR, and TCRdb's table has in-frame clones only and misses some. The top ten clones hold under 4.5% of a sample with approximately 130,000 clones, 75% to 85% of them seen once. Sequencing was carried out using PBMCs. These receptors were taken from a woman aged 40 to 50 in good health and CMV-seronegative.

The chain combines TRBV7-2 with TRBJ2-3; a possible D gene is TRBD2 (5 bases). Trimming pared 1 base from V and 3 bases from J, leaving 14 bases between. This CDR3 has 16 amino acids. CDR1 SGHTA and CDR2 FQGNSA come from the germline V gene. The CDR3 here is CASSLETGRATDTQYF. CDR3 coding DNA: TGTGCCAGCAGCTTAGAGACGGGGAGAGCGACAGATACGCAGTATTTT.

The CDR3 DNA is TGTGCCACCAGCAGGGGACAGGTGGACACTGAAGCTTTCTTT. It yields the protein CATSRGQVDTEAFF. The V gene is TRBV15, the J gene TRBJ1-1, with 8 bases that match TRBD1. There are 14 residues in the CDR3. With 3 bases clipped from V and 3 bases from J, the junction kept 3 bases outside the gene matches. Germline V gene sequence: CDR1 LNHNV, CDR2 YYDKDF (reference sequence).

This clone showed up just a few times. Other DNA sequences in the same sample also yield this CDR3. V is TRBV4-3 and J is TRBJ2-7; 10 nucleotides agree with TRBD1. From germline, CDR1 is LGHNA and CDR2 YSLEER. The CDR3 contains 15 residues. V lost 1 base to trimming and J lost 9 bases; unmatched junction nucleotides: 9. CDR3 in DNA: TGCGCCAGCAGCCAAGGGACAGGGGGGGGAGCAGGGCAGTACTTC. Protein sequence: CASSQGTGGGAGQYF.

This chain connects TRBV13 to TRBJ2-2; 9 bases are a match to TRBD2. The CDR3 extends over 14 amino acids. Looked up from germline, CDR1 is PRHDT and CDR2 is FYEKMQ (reference sequence). V lost 5 bases to trimming and J lost 7 bases; unmatched junction nucleotides: 5. The CDR3 nucleotides read TGTGCCAGCAGCGGTAGCGGGAGTGTCGGGGAGCTGTTTTTT. This sequence encodes CASSGSGSVGELFF.

This clone turned up a few times. The CDR3, as DNA: TGTGCCAGCAGCGAGGGACTTAACAGGGGGCATGGCTACACCTTC. It yields the protein CASSEGLNRGHGYTF. The genes are TRBV9 and TRBJ1-2; 9 bases match TRBD1. The germline gives CDR1 SGDLS, CDR2 YYNGEE. This CDR3 comprises 15 residues. V shed 3 bases and J 6 bases; nucleotides not matched to a gene: 9.